This entry concerns a single T cell receptor beta chain. All the donors were Caucasian adults who lived in Nashville, Tennessee. The sample originates from a study of shared clonotypes between healthy human individuals. Data came from immunoSEQ multiplex PCR; TCRdb stores just in-frame clones and leaves some out. The data hold around 1.1 million clones, with around 82% observed a single time. This CDR3 region has 16 residues. CDR1 is SEHNR and CDR2 is FQNEAQ in the germline V gene (reference sequence). V was clipped by 6 bases and J by 4 bases, with 20 bases between them. The clonotype originates from a man aged 18 to 30 in good health. Some clones in this sample may be carry-over from other donors' samples. J is TRBJ2-3 and V is TRBV7-9; no firm D call. Sequencing was done on a sample of memory CD4+ T cells from PBMCs. As for subset: CD45RA-negative fraction. CDR3 region: CASSPRSSDGSDTQYF. The CDR3, as DNA: TGTGCCAGCAGTCCAAGATCGTCGGATGGATCAGATACGCAGTATTTT.